The clone carrying this T cell receptor beta chain was counted a few times. Its antigen is currently unknown. The V end lost 5 bases, the J end lost 4 bases, and 18 bases lay between the germline ends. CDR3 length: 15 amino acids. CDR1 and CDR2 from the germline V gene are DFQATT and SNEGSKA (reference sequence). TCRdb re-derived calls from the 5' RACE reads in MiXCR, one entry per CDR3 protein. Among 35,000 to 50,000 distinct CDR3 sequences listed, less than 9.5% were seen once. This specimen belongs to a study of T-cell memory formation after mild COVID-19. Whole-study results and caveats: The study found balanced CD4/CD8 in clones contracting day 15 to 85 and a CD4+ lean in later expanders.

The chain combines TRBV20-1 with TRBJ1-5, with a tentative D call TRBD1 (5 bases). The specimen sequenced was PBMCs or a T cell subset sorted from them (not recorded which). The TCR originated in an adult woman who had mild COVID-19 (a few samples of this study predate the infection). Cell type and time point are not known. CDR3 residues: CSASRTPQGNQPQHF. CDR3 sequence (DNA): TGCAGTGCTTCCCGAACCCCTCAGGGAAATCAGCCCCAGCATTTT.